This T cell receptor beta chain was identified in a study of shared clonotypes between healthy human individuals. TCRdb keeps only in-frame clones here, not all; method: immunoSEQ multiplex PCR. The data contain 2 million to 2.5 million clones, roughly 92% of them singletons. With 4 bases removed from V and 0 bases from J, the gap between germline ends came to 13 bases. The CDR3 totals 15 residues. Germline assignment: CDR1 SGHRS and CDR2 YFSETQ. For this clone: What it binds is not known.

Whole-study findings and limits: Several donors shared approximately 5% of their naive CD4 clonotypes.

The sample consisted of naive CD4+ T cells from PBMCs. Subset: CD45RA+ positively selected. This TCR was sampled from a man between 18 and 29 years old in good health. Some clones in this sample may be carry-over from other donors' samples. This sequence joins TRBV5-1 and TRBJ1-1; no firm D call. The CDR3 protein is CASSQLRPVNTEAFF. In nucleotides, the CDR3 is TGCGCCAGCAGCCAACTGCGGCCGGTGAACACTGAAGCTTTCTTT.